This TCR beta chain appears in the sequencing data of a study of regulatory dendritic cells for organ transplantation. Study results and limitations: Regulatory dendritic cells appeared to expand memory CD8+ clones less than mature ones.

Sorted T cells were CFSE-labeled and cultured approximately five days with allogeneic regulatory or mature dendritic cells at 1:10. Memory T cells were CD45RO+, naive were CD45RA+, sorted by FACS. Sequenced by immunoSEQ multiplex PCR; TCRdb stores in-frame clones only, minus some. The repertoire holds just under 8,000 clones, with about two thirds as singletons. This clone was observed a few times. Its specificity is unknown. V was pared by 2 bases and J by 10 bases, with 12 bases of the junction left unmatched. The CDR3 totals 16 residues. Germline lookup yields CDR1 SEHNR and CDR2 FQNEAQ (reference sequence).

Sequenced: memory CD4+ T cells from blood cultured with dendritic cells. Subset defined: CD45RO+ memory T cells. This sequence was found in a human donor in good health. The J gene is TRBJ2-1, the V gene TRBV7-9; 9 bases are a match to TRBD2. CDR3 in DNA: TGTGCCAGCAGCTTACTTGGGAAGCGGGGGGCCAGGGAGCAGTTCTTC. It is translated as CASSLLGKRGAREQFF. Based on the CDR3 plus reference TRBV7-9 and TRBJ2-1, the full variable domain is DTGVSQNPRHKITKRGQNVTFRCDPISEHNRLYWYRQTLGQGPEFLTYFQNEAQLEKSRLLSDRFSAERPKGSFSTLEIQRTEQGDSAMYLCASSLLGKRGAREQFFGPGTRLTVL.